This TCR beta chain was captured in a study of OX40 agonist ivuxolimab in advanced cancers. Study details: Patients' therapy was ivuxolimab, an antibody that acts as an agonist of OX40 (CD134). Study results and caveats: The study observed clonal expansion of CD4+ and CD8+ blood T cells by week 6 at 0.1 to 3.0 mg/kg.

This clone is judged medium-sized. Its antigen is undetermined. Germline lookup yields CDR1 LNHDA and CDR2 SQIVND (reference sequence). Trimming stripped 7 bases from V and 4 bases from J, with 13 bases between. The CDR3 totals 13 residues. Autoimmune disease history or systemic immunosuppression excluded patients. Blood got drawn at baseline, again on cycle 4 day 1, and then on cycle 7 day 1. Method: immunoSEQ multiplex PCR; TCRdb's copy keeps in-frame clones and lacks some. The sample includes 50,000 to 75,000 clones, about 89% of them seen just once. The gene calls are TRBV19 and TRBJ1-2, with D perhaps TRBD1 (6 bases). The sequence came from an adult with an advanced solid tumor such as melanoma, head and neck, liver or kidney cancer. Sequencing used CD4+ or CD8+ T cells sorted from blood, obtained in a trial of the OX40 agonist ivuxolimab. CDR3 sequence: CASTPDRSYGYTF. Here the CDR3 DNA reads TGTGCCAGTACCCCCGACAGGTCCTATGGCTACACCTTC.